This paragraph reports one TCR beta chain. V was trimmed by 5 bases and J by 6 bases, leaving 20 bases between them. The CDR3 runs 16 residues. CDR1 and CDR2 (germline): MNHEY, SMNVEV (reference sequence). The sorted Tregs were CD4+CD25+CD127-/low cells. Semi-nested PCR with Nested Universal Primer A followed constant-region reverse priming of full-length variable regions. TCRdb redid the calling of the 5' RACE reads with MiXCR, one entry per CDR3 protein. The sample includes about 40,000 distinct CDR3 sequences, about a fifth seen only once; the top ten take about 4.5%. The chain has TRBV27 and TRBJ2-1, with a weak D call TRBD2 (5 bases). Sequences were obtained from Tregs sorted from a lymph node. The clonotype originates from a female donor with breast cancer. Here the CDR3 DNA reads TGTGCCAGCAGTCAACGCCCTCCTCCTACTAGCAATGAGCAGTTCTTC. This encodes CASSQRPPPTSNEQFF.